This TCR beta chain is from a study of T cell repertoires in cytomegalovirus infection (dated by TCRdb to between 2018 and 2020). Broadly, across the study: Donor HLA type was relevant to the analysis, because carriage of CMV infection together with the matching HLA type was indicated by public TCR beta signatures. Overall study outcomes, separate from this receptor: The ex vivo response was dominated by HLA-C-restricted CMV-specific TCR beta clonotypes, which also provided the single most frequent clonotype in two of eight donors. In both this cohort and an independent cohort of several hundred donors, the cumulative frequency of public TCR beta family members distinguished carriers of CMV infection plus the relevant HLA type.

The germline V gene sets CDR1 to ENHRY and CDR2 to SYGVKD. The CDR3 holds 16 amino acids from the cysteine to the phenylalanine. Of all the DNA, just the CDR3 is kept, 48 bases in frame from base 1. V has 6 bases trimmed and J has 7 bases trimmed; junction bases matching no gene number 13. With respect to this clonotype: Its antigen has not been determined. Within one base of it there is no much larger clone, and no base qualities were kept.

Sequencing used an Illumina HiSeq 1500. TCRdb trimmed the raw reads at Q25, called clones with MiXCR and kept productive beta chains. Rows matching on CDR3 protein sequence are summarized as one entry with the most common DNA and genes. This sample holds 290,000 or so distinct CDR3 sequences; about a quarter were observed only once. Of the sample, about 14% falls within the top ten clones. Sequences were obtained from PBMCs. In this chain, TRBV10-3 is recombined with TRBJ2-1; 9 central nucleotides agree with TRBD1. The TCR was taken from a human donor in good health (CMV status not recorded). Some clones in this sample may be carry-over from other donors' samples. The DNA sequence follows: TGTGCCATCAGCCTCACGACAGGGGGTGGTAGGAATGAGCAGTTCTTC. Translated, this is CAISLTTGGGRNEQFF.